A selection of T cell receptor beta chains follows, all from one sample in a study of cytomegalovirus exposure and HLA in healthy donors. Profiling relied on immunoSEQ multiplex PCR, and the TCRdb table lists in-frame clones only, not all of them. The profile shows roughly 150,000 clones, 82% of them singletons. Sequencing was done on a sample of PBMCs. Receptor source: a male donor in good health and CMV-seronegative. Both conserved end residues are part of each CDR3. A D gene is named only where the DNA matches it firmly. Some rows mark clone size as missing; the rest say once, few, many or name a class of expanded clone.

j_gene	abundance	d_gene	v_gene	CDR3nt	CDR3aa
TRBJ2-7	.	TRBD2	TRBV2	TGTGCCAGCAGCCTCGGGACTAGCGGGAAGGGCGAGCAGTACTTC	CASSLGTSGKGEQYF
TRBJ1-1	.	TRBD1	TRBV6-5	TGTGCCAGCAGTTCGGGGACAGGGGGGACTGAAGCTTTCTTT	CASSSGTGGTEAFF
TRBJ2-3	.	.	TRBV7-8	TGTGCCAGCAGCTTAGAGCTGGTGTCGGATACGCAGTATTTT	CASSLELVSDTQYF
TRBJ2-1	.	.	TRBV6-5	TGTGCCAGCGGACAGAGCTCCTACAATGAGCAGTTCTTC	CASGQSSYNEQFF
TRBJ2-2	once	TRBD2	TRBV10-2	TGCGCCAGCATGGGGGGACTAGCGACCGGGGAGCTGTTTTTT	CASMGGLATGELFF
TRBJ2-3	.	.	TRBV21-1	TGTGCCAGCAGCAAACCGAGGACTAGCGGGAGGGCCGGGGGCACAGATACGCAGTATTTT	CASSKPRTSGRAGGTDTQYF
TRBJ2-7	.	.	TRBV29-1	TGCAGCGTTACCCCGAGCTCCTACGAGCAGTACTTC	CSVTPSSYEQYF
TRBJ2-1	.	TRBD2	TRBV19	TGTGCCACCAAACCGGGACTAGCGGACAATGAGCAGTTCTTC	CATKPGLADNEQFF
TRBJ1-3	.	TRBD1	TRBV5-1	TGCGCCAGCCAGATGACAGGGGGAAACACTGGAAACACCATATATTTT	CASQMTGGNTGNTIYF
TRBJ2-2	.	TRBD1	TRBV5-1	TGCGCCAGCAGCCTGGACAGGACCTACACCGGGGAGCTGTTTTTT	CASSLDRTYTGELFF